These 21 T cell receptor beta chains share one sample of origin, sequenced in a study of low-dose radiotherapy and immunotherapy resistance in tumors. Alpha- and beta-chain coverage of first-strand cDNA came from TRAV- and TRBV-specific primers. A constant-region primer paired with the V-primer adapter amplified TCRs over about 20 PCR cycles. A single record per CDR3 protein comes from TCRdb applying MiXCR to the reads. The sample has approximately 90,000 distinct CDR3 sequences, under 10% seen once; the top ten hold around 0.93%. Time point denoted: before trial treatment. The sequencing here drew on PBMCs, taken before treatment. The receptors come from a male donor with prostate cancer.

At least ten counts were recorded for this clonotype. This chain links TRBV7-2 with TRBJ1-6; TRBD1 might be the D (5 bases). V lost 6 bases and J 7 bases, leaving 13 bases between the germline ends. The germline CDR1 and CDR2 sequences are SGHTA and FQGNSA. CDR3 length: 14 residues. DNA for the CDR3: TGTGCCAGCAGGCCGGGCCGGGGGAATTCACCCCTCCACTTT. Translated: CASRPGRGNSPLHF.

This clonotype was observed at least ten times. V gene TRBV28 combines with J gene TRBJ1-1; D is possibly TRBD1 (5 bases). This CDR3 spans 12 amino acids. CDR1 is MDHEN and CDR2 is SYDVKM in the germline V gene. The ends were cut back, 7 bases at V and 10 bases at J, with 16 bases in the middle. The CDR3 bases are TGTGCCAGCACCTTTATCCGGGGCAGAGCTTTCTTT. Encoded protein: CASTFIRGRAFF.

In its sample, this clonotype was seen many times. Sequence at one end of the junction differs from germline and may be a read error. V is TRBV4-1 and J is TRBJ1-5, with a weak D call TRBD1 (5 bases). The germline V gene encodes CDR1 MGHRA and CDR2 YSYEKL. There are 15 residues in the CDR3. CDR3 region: CASTQGDGSNQPQHF. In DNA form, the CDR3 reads TGCGCCAGCACCCAAGGGGACGGAAGCAATCAGCCCCAGCATTTT.

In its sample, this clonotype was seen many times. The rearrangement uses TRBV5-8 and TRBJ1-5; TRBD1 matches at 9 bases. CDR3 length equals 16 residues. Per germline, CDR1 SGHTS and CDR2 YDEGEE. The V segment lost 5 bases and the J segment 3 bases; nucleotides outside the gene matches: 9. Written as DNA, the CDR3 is TGTGCCAGCAGACGCCCGGGGGACAGGGTCAATCAGCCCCAGCATTTT. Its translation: CASRRPGDRVNQPQHF.

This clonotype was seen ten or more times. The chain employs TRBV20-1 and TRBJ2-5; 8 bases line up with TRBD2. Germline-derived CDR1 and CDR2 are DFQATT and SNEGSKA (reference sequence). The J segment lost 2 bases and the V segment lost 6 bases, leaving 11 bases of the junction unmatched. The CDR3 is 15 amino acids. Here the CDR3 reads CSAQDGRGVQETQYF. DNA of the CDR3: TGCAGTGCCCAGGACGGGAGGGGGGTTCAAGAGACCCAGTACTTC.

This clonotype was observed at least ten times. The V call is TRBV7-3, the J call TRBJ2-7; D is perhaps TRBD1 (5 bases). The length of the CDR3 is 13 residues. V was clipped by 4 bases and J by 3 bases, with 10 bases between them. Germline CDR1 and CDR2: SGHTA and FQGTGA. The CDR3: CASSSDKNYEQYF. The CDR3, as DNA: TGTGCCAGCAGCTCGGACAAGAACTACGAGCAGTACTTC.

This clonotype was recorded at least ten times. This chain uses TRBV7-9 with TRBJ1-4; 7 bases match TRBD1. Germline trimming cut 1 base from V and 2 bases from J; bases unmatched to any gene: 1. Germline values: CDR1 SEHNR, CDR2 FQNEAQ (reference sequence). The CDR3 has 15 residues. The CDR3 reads CASSLVTGTNEKLFF. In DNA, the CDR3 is TGTGCCAGCAGCTTAGTGACAGGGACTAATGAAAAACTGTTTTTT.

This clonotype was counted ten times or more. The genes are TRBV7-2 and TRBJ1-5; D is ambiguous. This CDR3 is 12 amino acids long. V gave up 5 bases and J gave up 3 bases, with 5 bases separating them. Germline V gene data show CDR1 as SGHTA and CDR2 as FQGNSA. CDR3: CASSHFNQPQHF. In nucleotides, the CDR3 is TGTGCCAGCAGCCATTTCAATCAGCCCCAGCATTTT.

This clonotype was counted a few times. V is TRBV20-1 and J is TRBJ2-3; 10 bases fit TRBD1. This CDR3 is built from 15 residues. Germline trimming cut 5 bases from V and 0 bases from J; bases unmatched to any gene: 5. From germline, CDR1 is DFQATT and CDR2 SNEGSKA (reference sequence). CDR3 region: CSAVPGQGSTDTQYF. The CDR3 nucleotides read TGCAGTGCTGTACCGGGACAGGGGAGCACAGATACGCAGTATTTT.

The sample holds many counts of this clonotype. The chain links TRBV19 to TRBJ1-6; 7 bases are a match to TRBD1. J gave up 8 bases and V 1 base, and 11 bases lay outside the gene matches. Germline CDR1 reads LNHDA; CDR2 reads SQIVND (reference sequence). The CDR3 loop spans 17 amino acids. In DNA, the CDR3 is TGTGCCAGTAGTATAGTACAGGGGAGGAAGTCGGATTCACCCCTCCACTTT. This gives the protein CASSIVQGRKSDSPLHF.

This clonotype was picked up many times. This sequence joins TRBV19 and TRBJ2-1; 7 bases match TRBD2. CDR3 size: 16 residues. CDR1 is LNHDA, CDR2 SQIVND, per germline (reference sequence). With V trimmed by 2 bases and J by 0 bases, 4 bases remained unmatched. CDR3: CASSIIGGSSYNEQFF. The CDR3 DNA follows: TGTGCCAGTAGTATAATTGGCGGGAGCTCCTACAATGAGCAGTTCTTC.

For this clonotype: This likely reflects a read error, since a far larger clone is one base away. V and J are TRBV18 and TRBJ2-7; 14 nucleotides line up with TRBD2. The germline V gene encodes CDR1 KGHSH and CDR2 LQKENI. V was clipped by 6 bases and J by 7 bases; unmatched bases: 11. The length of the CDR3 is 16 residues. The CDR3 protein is CASSRLAGGPSDEQYF. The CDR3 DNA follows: TGTGCCAGCTCCCGACTAGCGGGAGGGCCGTCGGATGAGCAGTACTTC.

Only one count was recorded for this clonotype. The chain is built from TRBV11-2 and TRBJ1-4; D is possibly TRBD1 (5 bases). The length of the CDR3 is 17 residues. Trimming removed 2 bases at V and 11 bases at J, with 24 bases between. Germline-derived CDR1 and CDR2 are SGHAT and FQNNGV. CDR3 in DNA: TGTGCCAGCAGCTTAACCGATAGCGGGGCCCGTAATGGGAAACTGTTTTTT. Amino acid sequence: CASSLTDSGARNGKLFF.

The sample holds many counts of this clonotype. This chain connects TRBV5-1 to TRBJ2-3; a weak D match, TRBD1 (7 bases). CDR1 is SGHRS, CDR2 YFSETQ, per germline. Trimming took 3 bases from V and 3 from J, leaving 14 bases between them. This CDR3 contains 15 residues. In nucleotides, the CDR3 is TGCGCCAGCAGCTCCGGACAGGAGGGTACAGATACGCAGTATTTT. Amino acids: CASSSGQEGTDTQYF.

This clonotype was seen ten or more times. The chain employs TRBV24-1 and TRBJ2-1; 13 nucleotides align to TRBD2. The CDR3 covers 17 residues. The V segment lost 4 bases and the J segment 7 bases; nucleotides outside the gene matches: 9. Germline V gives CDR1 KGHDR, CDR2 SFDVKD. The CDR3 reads CATSDITGLAGINEQFF. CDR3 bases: TGTGCCACCAGTGACATCACGGGACTAGCGGGAATAAATGAGCAGTTCTTC.

CDR3 in DNA: TGTGCCAGCAGTAGAGGGACTAGCGGGCCCAATGAGCAGTTCTTC. Its protein product is CASSRGTSGPNEQFF. V gene TRBV2 combines with J gene TRBJ2-1; 12 nucleotides line up with TRBD2. Germline lookup yields CDR1 SNHLY and CDR2 FYNNEI. V dropped 5 bases and J dropped 6; count of bases not matched to a gene: 5. The CDR3 runs 15 residues. The entire variable domain, with the rest obtained from reference TRBV2 and TRBJ2-1, is as follows: EPEVTQTPSHQVTQMGQEVILRCVPISNHLYFYWYRQILGQKVEFLVSFYNNEISEKSEIFDDQFSVERPDGSNFTLKIRSTKLEDSAMYFCASSRGTSGPNEQFFGPGTRLTVL.

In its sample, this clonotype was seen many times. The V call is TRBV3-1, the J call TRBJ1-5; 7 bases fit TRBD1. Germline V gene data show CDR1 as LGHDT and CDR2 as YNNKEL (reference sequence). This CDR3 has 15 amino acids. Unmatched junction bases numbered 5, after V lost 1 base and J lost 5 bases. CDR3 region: CASSQGGQYHQPQHF. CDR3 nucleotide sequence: TGTGCCAGCAGCCAAGGGGGACAGTATCATCAGCCCCAGCATTTT. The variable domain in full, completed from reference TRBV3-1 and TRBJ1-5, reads DTAVSQTPKYLVTQMGNDKSIKCEQNLGHDTMYWYKQDSKKFLKIMFSYNNKELIINETVPNRFSPKSPDKAHLNLHINSLELGDSAVYFCASSQGGQYHQPQHFGDGTRLSIL.

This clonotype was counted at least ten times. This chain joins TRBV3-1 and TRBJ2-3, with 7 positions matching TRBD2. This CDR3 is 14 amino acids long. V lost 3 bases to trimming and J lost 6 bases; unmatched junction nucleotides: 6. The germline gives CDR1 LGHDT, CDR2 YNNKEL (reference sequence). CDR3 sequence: CASSHSAGDDTQYF. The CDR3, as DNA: TGTGCCAGCAGCCATTCTGCGGGAGATGATACGCAGTATTTT.

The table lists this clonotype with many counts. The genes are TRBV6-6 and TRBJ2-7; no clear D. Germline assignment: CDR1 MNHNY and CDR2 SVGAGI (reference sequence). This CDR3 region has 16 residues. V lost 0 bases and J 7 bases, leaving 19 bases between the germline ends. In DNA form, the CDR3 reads TGTGCCAGCAGTTACTCCGATGCTCTAGTCTCAGATGAGCAGTACTTC. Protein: CASSYSDALVSDEQYF.

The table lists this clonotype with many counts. For the CDR3, the DNA is TGCAGTGCTAGTGAGGGGGACACAGATACGCAGTATTTT. This codes for CSASEGDTDTQYF. The rearrangement joins TRBV20-1 to TRBJ2-3; weak D call: TRBD1 (6 bases). V was pared by 3 bases and J by 2 bases, with 9 bases between. The V gene's germline CDR1 is DFQATT and CDR2 SNEGSKA (reference sequence). This CDR3 contains 13 residues.

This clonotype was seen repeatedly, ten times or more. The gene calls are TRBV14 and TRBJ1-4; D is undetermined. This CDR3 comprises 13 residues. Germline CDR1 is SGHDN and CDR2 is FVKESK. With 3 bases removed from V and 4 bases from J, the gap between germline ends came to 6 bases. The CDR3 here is CASSHRGNEKLFF. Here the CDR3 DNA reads TGTGCCAGCAGCCACCGGGGTAATGAAAAACTGTTTTTT. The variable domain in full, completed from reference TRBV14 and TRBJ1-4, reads EAGVTQFPSHSVIEKGQTVTLRCDPISGHDNLYWYRRVMGKEIKFLLHFVKESKQDESGMPNNRFLAERTGGTYSTLKVQPAELEDSGVYFCASSHRGNEKLFFGSGTQLSVL.